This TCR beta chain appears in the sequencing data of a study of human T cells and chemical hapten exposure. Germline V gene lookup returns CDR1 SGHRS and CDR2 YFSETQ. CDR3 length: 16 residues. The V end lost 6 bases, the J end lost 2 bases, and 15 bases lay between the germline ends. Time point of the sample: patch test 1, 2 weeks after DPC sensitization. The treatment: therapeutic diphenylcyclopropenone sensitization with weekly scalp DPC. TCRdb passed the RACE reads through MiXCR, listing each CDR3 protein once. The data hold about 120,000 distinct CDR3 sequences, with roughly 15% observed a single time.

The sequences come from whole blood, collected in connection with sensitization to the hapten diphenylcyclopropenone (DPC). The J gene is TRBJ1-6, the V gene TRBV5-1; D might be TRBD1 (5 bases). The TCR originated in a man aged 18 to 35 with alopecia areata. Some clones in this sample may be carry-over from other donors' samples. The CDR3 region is CASTDNRMTYNSPLHF. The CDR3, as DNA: TGCGCCAGCACCGACAACAGGATGACCTATAATTCACCCCTCCACTTT.